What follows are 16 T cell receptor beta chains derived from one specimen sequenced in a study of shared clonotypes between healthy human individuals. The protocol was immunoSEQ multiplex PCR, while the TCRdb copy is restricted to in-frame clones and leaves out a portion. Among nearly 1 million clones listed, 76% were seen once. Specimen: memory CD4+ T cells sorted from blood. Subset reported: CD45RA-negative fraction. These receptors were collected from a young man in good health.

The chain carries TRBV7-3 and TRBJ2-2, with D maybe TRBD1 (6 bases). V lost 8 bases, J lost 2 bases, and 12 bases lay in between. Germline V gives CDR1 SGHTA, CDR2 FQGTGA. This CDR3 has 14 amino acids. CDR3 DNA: TGTGCCAGCGGAGTGGGGGCCAACACCGGGGAGCTGTTTTTT. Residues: CASGVGANTGELFF.

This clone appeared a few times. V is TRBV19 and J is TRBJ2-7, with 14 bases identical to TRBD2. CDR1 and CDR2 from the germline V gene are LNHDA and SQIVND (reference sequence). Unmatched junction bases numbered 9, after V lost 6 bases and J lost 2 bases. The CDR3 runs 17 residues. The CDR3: CASSLGLAGVGPYEQYF. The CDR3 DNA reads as TGTGCCAGTAGCCTGGGACTAGCGGGAGTGGGGCCCTACGAGCAGTACTTC.

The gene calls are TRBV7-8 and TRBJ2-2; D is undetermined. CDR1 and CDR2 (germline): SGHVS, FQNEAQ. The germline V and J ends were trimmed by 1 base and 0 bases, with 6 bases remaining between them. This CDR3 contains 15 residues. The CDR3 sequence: CASSLGGPNTGELFF. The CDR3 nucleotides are TGTGCCAGCAGCTTAGGTGGGCCGAACACCGGGGAGCTGTTTTTT. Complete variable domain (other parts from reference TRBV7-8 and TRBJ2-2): GAGVSQSPRYKVAKRGQDVALRCDPISGHVSLFWYQQALGQGPEFLTYFQNEAQLDKSGLPSDRFFAERPEGSVSTLKIQRTQQEDSAVYLCASSLGGPNTGELFFGEGSRLTVL.

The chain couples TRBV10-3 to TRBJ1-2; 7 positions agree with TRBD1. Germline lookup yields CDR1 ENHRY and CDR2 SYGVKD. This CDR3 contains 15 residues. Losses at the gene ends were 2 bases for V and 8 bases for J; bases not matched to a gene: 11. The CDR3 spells CAISETTGSDRGYTF. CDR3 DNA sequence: TGTGCCATCAGTGAGACGACAGGGTCGGATCGGGGCTACACCTTC.

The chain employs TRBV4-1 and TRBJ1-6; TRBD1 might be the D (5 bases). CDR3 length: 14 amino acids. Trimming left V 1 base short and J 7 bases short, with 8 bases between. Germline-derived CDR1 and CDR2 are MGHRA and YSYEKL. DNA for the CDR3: TGCGCCAGCAGCCAAGTGGCAGGGAATTCACCCCTCCACTTT. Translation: CASSQVAGNSPLHF.

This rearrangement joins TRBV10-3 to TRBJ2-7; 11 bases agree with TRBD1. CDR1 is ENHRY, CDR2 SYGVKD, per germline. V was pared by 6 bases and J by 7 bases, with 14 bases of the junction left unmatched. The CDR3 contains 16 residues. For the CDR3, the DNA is TGTGCCATCAGAGCGGCCGGGGACAGGGGGAGAAGGGAGCAGTACTTC. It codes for CAIRAAGDRGRREQYF.

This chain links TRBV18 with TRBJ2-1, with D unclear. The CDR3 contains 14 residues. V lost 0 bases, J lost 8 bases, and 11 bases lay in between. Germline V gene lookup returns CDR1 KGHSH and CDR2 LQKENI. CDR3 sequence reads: CASSPPGLIYEQFF. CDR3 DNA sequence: TGTGCCAGCTCACCACCAGGTCTTATCTATGAGCAGTTCTTC.

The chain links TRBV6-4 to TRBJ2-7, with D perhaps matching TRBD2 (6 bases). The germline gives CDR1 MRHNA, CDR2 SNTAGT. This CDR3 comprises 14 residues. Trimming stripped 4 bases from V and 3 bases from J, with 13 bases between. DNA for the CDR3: TGTGCCAGCAGTGCCGGACTACTAGTCTACGAGCAGTACTTC. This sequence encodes CASSAGLLVYEQYF.

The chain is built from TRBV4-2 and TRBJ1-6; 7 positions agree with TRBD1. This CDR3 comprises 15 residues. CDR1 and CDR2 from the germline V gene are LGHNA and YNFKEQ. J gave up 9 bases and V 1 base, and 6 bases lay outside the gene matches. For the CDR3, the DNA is TGTGCCAGCAGCCAAGTGAGGGGGCGGGGTTCACCCCTCCACTTT. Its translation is CASSQVRGRGSPLHF.

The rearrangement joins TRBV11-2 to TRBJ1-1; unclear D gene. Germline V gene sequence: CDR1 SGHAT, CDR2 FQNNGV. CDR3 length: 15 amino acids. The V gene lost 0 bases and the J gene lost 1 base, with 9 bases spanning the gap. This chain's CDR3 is CASSLEGTRNTEAFF. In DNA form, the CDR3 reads TGTGCCAGCAGCTTAGAAGGCACCCGGAACACTGAAGCTTTCTTT.

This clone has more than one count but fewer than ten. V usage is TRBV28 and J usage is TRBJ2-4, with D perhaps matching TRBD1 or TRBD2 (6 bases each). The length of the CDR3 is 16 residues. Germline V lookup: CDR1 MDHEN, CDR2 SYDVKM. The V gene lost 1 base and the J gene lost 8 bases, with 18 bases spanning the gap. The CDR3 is CASSLSGASYGDIQYF. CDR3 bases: TGTGCCAGCAGTTTATCGGGGGCCAGCTATGGAGACATTCAGTACTTC.

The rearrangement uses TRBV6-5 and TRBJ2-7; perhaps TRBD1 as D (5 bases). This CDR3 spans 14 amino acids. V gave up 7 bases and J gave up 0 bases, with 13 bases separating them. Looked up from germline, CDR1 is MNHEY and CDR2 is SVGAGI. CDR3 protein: CASTLGPSSYEQYF. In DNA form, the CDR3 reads TGTGCCAGCACCCTGGGGCCAAGCTCCTACGAGCAGTACTTC.

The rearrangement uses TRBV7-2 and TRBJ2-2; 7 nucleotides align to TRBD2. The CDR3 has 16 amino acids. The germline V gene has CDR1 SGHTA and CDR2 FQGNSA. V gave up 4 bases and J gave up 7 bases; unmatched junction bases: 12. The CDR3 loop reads CASSSADAGVNGELFF. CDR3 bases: TGTGCCAGCAGCTCGGCCGACGCGGGAGTAAACGGGGAGCTGTTTTTT.

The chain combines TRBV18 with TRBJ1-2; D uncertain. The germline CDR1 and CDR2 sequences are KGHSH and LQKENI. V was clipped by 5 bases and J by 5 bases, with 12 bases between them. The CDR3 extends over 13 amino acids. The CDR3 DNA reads TGTGCCAGCTCAGCAGAAACCTGGTATGGCTACACCTTC. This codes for CASSAETWYGYTF.

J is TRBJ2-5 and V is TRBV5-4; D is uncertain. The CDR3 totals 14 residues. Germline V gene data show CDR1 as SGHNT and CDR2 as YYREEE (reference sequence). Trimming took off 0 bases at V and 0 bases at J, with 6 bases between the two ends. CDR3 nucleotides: TGTGCCAGCAGCTTGGCAGCCTACCAAGAGACCCAGTACTTC. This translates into CASSLAAYQETQYF.

For the CDR3, the DNA is TGCGCCAGCAGCAGGCCTTCACGGCAGGGGGGAGAAGATACGCAGTATTTT. Translated, it gives CASSRPSRQGGEDTQYF. V and J are TRBV5-1 and TRBJ2-3; D possibly corresponds to TRBD1 (7 bases). V shed 4 bases and J shed 5 bases, with 23 bases lying between them. In germline, CDR1 is SGHRS, CDR2 YFSETQ. This CDR3 region has 17 residues.